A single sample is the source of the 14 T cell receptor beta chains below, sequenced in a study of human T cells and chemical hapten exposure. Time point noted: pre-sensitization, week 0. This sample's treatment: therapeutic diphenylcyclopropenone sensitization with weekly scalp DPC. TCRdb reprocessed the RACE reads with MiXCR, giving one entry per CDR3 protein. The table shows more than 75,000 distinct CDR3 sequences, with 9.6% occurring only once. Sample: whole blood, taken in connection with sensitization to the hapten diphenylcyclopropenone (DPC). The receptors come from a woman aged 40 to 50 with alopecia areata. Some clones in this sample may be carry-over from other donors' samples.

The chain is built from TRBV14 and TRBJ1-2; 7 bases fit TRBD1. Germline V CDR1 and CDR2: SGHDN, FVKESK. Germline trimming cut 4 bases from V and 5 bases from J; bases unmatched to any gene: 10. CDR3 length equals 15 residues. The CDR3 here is CASSPTGSDSYGYTF. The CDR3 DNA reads TGTGCCAGCAGCCCGACAGGGTCCGATAGTTATGGCTACACCTTC.

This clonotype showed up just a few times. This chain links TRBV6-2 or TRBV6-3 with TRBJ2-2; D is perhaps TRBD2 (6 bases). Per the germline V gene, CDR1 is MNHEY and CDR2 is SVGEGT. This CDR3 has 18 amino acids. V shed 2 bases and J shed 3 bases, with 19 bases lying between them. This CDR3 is CASSYHPDRGIYTGELFF. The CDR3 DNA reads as TGTGCCAGCAGTTACCATCCTGACCGGGGGATCTACACCGGGGAGCTGTTTTTT.

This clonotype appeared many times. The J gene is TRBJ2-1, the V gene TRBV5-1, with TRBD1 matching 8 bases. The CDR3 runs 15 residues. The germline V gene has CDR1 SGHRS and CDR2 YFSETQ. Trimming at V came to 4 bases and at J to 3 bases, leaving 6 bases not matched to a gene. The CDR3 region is CASSPGGAGYNEQFF. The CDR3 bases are TGCGCCAGCAGCCCAGGGGGCGCGGGCTACAATGAGCAGTTCTTC.

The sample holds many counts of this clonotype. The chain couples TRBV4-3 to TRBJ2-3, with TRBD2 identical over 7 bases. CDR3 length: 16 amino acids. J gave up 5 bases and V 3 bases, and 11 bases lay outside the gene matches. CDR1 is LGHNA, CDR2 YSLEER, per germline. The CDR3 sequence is CASSQEAGPGGDTQYF. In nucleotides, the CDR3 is TGCGCCAGCAGCCAGGAAGCGGGGCCCGGAGGAGATACGCAGTATTTT.

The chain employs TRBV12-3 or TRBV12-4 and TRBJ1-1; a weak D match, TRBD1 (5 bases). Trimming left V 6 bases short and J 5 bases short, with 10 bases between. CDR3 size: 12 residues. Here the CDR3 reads CASRYQGTEAFF. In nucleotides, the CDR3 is TGTGCCAGCAGGTACCAGGGTACTGAAGCTTTCTTT.

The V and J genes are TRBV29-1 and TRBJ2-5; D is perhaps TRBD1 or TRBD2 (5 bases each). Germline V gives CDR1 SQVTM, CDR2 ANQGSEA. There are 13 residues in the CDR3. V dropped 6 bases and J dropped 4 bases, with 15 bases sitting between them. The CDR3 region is CSVPGPIVETQYF. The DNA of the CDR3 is TGCAGCGTACCGGGGCCCATTGTAGAGACCCAGTACTTC.

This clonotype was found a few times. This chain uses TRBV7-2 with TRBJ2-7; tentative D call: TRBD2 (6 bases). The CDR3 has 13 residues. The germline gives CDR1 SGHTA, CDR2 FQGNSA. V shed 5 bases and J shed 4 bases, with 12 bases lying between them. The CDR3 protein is CASSPLGGYEQYF. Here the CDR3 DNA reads TGTGCCAGCAGCCCCTTGGGGGGTTACGAGCAGTACTTC.

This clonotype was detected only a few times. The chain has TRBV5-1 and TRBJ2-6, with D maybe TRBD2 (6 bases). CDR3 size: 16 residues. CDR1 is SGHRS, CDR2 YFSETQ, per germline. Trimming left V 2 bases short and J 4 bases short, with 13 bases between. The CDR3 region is CASSFEPAGGANVLTF. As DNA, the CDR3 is TGCGCCAGCAGCTTCGAGCCTGCGGGGGGGGCCAACGTCCTGACTTTC.

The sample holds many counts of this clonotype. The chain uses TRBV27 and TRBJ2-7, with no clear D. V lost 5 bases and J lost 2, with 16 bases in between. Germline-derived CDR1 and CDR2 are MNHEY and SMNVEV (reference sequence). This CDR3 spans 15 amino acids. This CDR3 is CASSPVPQRPYEQYF. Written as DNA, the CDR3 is TGTGCCAGCAGTCCCGTCCCCCAACGGCCCTACGAGCAGTACTTC.

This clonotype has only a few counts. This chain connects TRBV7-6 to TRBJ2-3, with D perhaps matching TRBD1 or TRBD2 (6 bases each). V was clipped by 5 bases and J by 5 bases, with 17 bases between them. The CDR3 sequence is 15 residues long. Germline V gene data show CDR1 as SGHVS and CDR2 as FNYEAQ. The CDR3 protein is CASSPRTVGGDTQYF. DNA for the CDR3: TGTGCCAGCAGCCCGAGGACAGTGGGGGGAGATACGCAGTATTTT.

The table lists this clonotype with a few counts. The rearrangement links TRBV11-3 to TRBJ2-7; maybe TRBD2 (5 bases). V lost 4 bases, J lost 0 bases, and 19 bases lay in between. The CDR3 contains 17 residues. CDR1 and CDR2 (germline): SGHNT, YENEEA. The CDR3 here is CASSSPTRGPSSYEQYF. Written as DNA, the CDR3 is TGTGCCAGCAGCTCGCCGACTCGGGGTCCCAGCTCCTACGAGCAGTACTTC.

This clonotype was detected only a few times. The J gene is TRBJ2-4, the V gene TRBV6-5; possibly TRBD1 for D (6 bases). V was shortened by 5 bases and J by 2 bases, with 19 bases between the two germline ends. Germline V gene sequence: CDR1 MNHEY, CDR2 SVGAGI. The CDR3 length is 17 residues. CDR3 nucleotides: TGTGCCAGCAGTCTGCGCCCGCAGGGGATATCCAAAAACATTCAGTACTTC. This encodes CASSLRPQGISKNIQYF.

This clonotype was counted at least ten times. CDR3 nucleotides: TGCGCCAGCAGCCAAGGAAGAAGCCAGGTATACGAGCAGTACTTC. Translated: CASSQGRSQVYEQYF. V is TRBV4-3 and J is TRBJ2-7; the D is unclear. CDR3 length equals 15 residues. Deletions cut 1 base from V and 4 bases from J, with 14 bases between. Germline values: CDR1 LGHNA, CDR2 YSLEER.

The CDR3 DNA is TGTGCCAGCAGCCAAGTTCTCAGCGGGGGAGAACAAGAGACCCAGTACTTC. This codes for CASSQVLSGGEQETQYF. V and J are TRBV3-1 and TRBJ2-5; 8 bases are a match to TRBD2. Germline V gene lookup returns CDR1 LGHDT and CDR2 YNNKEL (reference sequence). After removal of 1 base from V and 2 bases from J, the junction contained 9 bases not matched to a gene. The CDR3 has 17 amino acids.